One and the same sample provided the 7 T cell receptor beta chains below, sequenced in a study of regulatory T cells in long-lasting Graves disease. Specified time point: persistent/refractory GD, antithyroid drugs over 5 years with positive TRAb. RNA extracted from PBMCs served as the sequencing template. In building TCR beta libraries, iRepertoire HTBI primers were used together with Arm-PCR of CDR3 regions. TCRdb itself ran the multiplex PCR reads through MiXCR, one entry per CDR3 protein. The data hold 500,000 to 800,000 distinct CDR3 sequences, with about 32% observed a single time. Sequencing used peripheral blood mononuclear cells (PBMCs), obtained when the disease was refractory, from a patient treated with antithyroid drugs. The receptors stem from a female donor with Graves disease.

This clonotype was counted many times. The chain carries TRBV28 and TRBJ1-2; TRBD1 might be the D (6 bases). CDR1 MDHEN and CDR2 SYDVKM come from the germline V gene. The germline V and J ends were trimmed by 3 bases and 1 base, with 12 bases remaining between them. CDR3 length: 15 residues. DNA for the CDR3: TGTGCCAGCAGTTTTCGGGGGGCAGTTAACTATGGCTACACCTTC. Encoded protein: CASSFRGAVNYGYTF.

The chain combines TRBV28 with TRBJ1-5; TRBD1 matches at 8 bases. Germline CDR1 and CDR2: MDHEN and SYDVKM. With 6 bases clipped from V and 2 bases from J, the junction kept 6 bases outside the gene matches. This CDR3 is built from 15 residues. The CDR3 sequence is CASRPTGAGNQPQHF. The CDR3 bases are TGTGCCAGCAGACCGACAGGGGCCGGCAATCAGCCCCAGCATTTT.

V is TRBV15 and J is TRBJ1-5; D is perhaps TRBD1 (5 bases). The germline gives CDR1 LNHNV, CDR2 YYDKDF (reference sequence). V lost 1 base and J lost 6, with 10 bases in between. The CDR3 sequence is 14 residues long. In nucleotides, the CDR3 is TGTGCCACCAGCAGAGCAGGGCGGGCTCAGCCCCAGCATTTT. Translated: CATSRAGRAQPQHF.

This chain uses TRBV12-3 or TRBV12-4 with TRBJ1-2; no clear D. This CDR3 has 12 residues. V was shortened by 6 bases and J by 3 bases, with 8 bases between the two germline ends. In nucleotides, the CDR3 is TGTGCCAGCAGCGCCCCATACTATGGCTACACCTTC. The encoded protein is CASSAPYYGYTF.

Here the CDR3 DNA reads TGTGCCACCAGCAGAGCTTTGGGGCAGGGGAAAAACACCATATATTTT. Translating it yields CATSRALGQGKNTIYF. The chain links TRBV15 to TRBJ1-3; perhaps TRBD1 as D (6 bases). The germline CDR1 and CDR2 sequences are LNHNV and YYDKDF (reference sequence). The CDR3 runs 16 residues. Trimming took off 1 base at V and 6 bases at J, with 16 bases between the two ends.

The V and J genes are TRBV19 and TRBJ1-1, with D unresolved. Germline CDR1 and CDR2: LNHDA and SQIVND (reference sequence). The CDR3 consists of 15 residues. The V gene lost 4 bases and the J gene lost 5 bases, with 17 bases spanning the gap. Here the CDR3 reads CASSTPRAMVTEAFF. The CDR3 DNA follows: TGTGCCAGTAGTACCCCCCGGGCAATGGTTACTGAAGCTTTCTTT.

Of note for this clonotype: The junction does not match germline at one end; this may be a read error. J is TRBJ1-1 and V is TRBV7-9; 8 bases map to TRBD1. Germline V gene data show CDR1 as SEHNR and CDR2 as FQNEAQ (reference sequence). The CDR3 runs 15 residues. The CDR3 DNA reads as TGTGCCAGCGGCTTAGGGACAGGCTTTGGCACTGAAGCTTTCTTT. This sequence encodes CASGLGTGFGTEAFF.